A single sample gave rise to the 24 T cell receptor beta chains below, sequenced in a study of cytomegalovirus exposure and HLA in healthy donors. The PCR ran on 60 Vbeta and 13 Jbeta primers. Libraries were prepared by immunoSEQ multiplex PCR; TCRdb keeps only in-frame clonotypes and omits some of them. The sample yields 130,000 or so clones, 74% seen once. Sequenced sample: PBMCs. The source is a man between 18 and 35 years old in good health and CMV-seropositive.

This clone was found a few times. The chain joins TRBV6-5 to TRBJ1-1; TRBD1 matches 9 bases. The CDR3 runs to 14 residues. Trimming removed 6 bases from V and 0 bases from J; junction bases left unmatched: 2. The germline V gene encodes CDR1 MNHEY and CDR2 SVGAGI. The CDR3 is CASSRQGVNTEAFF. CDR3 coding DNA: TGTGCCAGCAGCCGACAGGGGGTGAACACTGAAGCTTTCTTT.

This chain uses TRBV28 with TRBJ1-1; 9 bases agree with TRBD1. Germline-derived CDR1 and CDR2 are MDHEN and SYDVKM. The CDR3 length is 13 residues. The trim removed 7 bases at V and 10 bases at J, leaving 10 bases unmatched. CDR3 sequence reads: CASTLGQGGGAFF. DNA of the CDR3: TGTGCCAGCACCCTGGGACAGGGCGGAGGAGCTTTCTTT.

This clone was observed once. The chain recombines TRBV20-1 with TRBJ2-7; D is unclear. Germline-derived CDR1 and CDR2 are DFQATT and SNEGSKA (reference sequence). There are 10 residues in the CDR3. The V end lost 5 bases, the J end lost 4 bases, and 6 bases lay between the germline ends. CDR3 nucleotides: TGCAGTGCTGTTCATTACGAGCAGTACTTC. Amino acid sequence: CSAVHYEQYF.

This clone was seen once. This chain joins TRBV5-1 and TRBJ2-7, with TRBD1 matching over 8 bases. In germline, CDR1 is SGHRS, CDR2 YFSETQ. The trim removed 4 bases at V and 2 bases at J, leaving 5 bases unmatched. The CDR3 is 14 residues long. The CDR3 bases are TGCGCCAGCAGCGCGACAGGGGTTGCCTACGAGCAGTACTTC. Translating it yields CASSATGVAYEQYF.

The table lists this clone with a count of one. This chain joins TRBV29-1 and TRBJ2-7, with 13 bases that match TRBD2. Germline V gene data show CDR1 as SQVTM and CDR2 as ANQGSEA. The junction had 0 bases not matched to a gene; V was cut back by 6 bases and J by 4 bases. The CDR3 is 12 residues long. CDR3 nucleotide sequence: TGCAGCGTGACTAGCGGGGGGTACGAGCAGTACTTC. Translating it yields CSVTSGGYEQYF.

This clone counts as medium-sized (0.01 to 0.1%). Written as DNA, the CDR3 is TGTGCCAGCAGTTACACGGACACCGGGGAGCTGTTTTTT. It codes for CASSYTDTGELFF. The V call is TRBV6-6, the J call TRBJ2-2, with D unclear. Between the trimmed V and J ends, which lost 2 bases and 3 bases, there was a span of 4 bases. CDR1 and CDR2 (germline): MNHNY, SVGAGI (reference sequence). The CDR3 loop spans 13 amino acids.

This chain joins TRBV4-1 and TRBJ1-2; D is undetermined. This CDR3 region has 15 residues. The V gene's germline CDR1 is MGHRA and CDR2 YSYEKL. Deletions cut 0 bases from V and 4 bases from J, with 12 bases between. CDR3 sequence: CASSQDVAGSYGYTF. The CDR3 bases are TGCGCCAGCAGCCAAGATGTAGCGGGGAGCTATGGCTACACCTTC.

V usage is TRBV27 and J usage is TRBJ2-7; possible D gene TRBD2, 5 bases. Per germline, CDR1 MNHEY and CDR2 SMNVEV (reference sequence). This CDR3 has 12 amino acids. V was cut by 2 bases and J by 4 bases, with 6 bases left in between. The CDR3 loop is CASSLTGYEQYF. In DNA form, the CDR3 reads TGTGCCAGCAGTTTAACGGGGTACGAGCAGTACTTC.

The chain joins TRBV7-2 to TRBJ2-7, with D maybe TRBD2 (6 bases). This CDR3 spans 14 amino acids. Germline V gene sequence: CDR1 SGHTA, CDR2 FQGNSA. Trimming took off 2 bases at V and 5 bases at J, with 13 bases between the two ends. The CDR3 region is CASSLKAGGNEQYF. CDR3 bases: TGTGCCAGCAGCTTAAAGGCAGGCGGGAACGAGCAGTACTTC.

The V call is TRBV6-5, the J call TRBJ1-6, with 10 bases aligning to TRBD1. Germline lookup yields CDR1 MNHEY and CDR2 SVGAGI. The CDR3 spans 14 residues. V trimming: 6 bases; J trimming: 6 bases; junction bases outside the gene matches: 2. The chain's CDR3 is CASRRQGANSPLHF. CDR3 nucleotides: TGTGCCAGCAGAAGACAGGGGGCTAATTCACCCCTCCACTTT.

The gene calls are TRBV18 and TRBJ1-6; TRBD1 might be the D (6 bases). Trimming stripped 4 bases from V and 7 bases from J, with 11 bases between. The CDR3 loop spans 14 amino acids. Germline CDR1 reads KGHSH; CDR2 reads LQKENI. CDR3 DNA sequence: TGTGCCAGCTCACGCGGGGGCGAGAATTCACCCCTCCACTTT. Protein: CASSRGGENSPLHF.

The chain links TRBV4-2 to TRBJ1-2, with D tentatively TRBD1 (6 bases). Trimming took off 4 bases at V and 4 bases at J, with 16 bases between the two ends. The CDR3 contains 15 residues. Germline CDR1 and CDR2: LGHNA and YNFKEQ. In DNA, the CDR3 is TGTGCCAGCAGCCCTCAAGAGGGGGATCCCTATGGCTACACCTTC. Its protein product is CASSPQEGDPYGYTF.

The genes are TRBV6-5 and TRBJ2-7, with D possibly being TRBD1 (5 bases). The CDR3 loop spans 16 amino acids. Trimming stripped 2 bases from V and 0 bases from J, with 14 bases between. Germline CDR1 is MNHEY and CDR2 is SVGAGI. The CDR3 is CASSYNSQGYSYEQYF. CDR3 in DNA: TGTGCCAGCAGTTACAATTCGCAGGGTTACTCCTACGAGCAGTACTTC.

The J gene is TRBJ1-5, the V gene TRBV6-6; D gene unclear. The CDR3 has 14 amino acids. V lost 1 base, J lost 2 bases, and 6 bases lay in between. Germline-derived CDR1 and CDR2 are MNHNY and SVGAGI (reference sequence). The CDR3 nucleotides are TGTGCCAGCAGTTACTGGCAGGGCAATCAGCCCCAGCATTTT. This sequence encodes CASSYWQGNQPQHF.

This clone has more than one count but fewer than ten. The chain uses TRBV4-1 and TRBJ2-5, with 7 bases fitting TRBD2. The CDR3 consists of 17 residues. V lost 0 bases and J lost 3; bases outside the gene matches: 10. Germline V gene sequence: CDR1 MGHRA, CDR2 YSYEKL. The CDR3, as DNA: TGCGCCAGCAGCCAAGATCCCGCTAGCGGCCGCAAAGAGACCCAGTACTTC. Amino acid sequence: CASSQDPASGRKETQYF.

This chain uses TRBV2 with TRBJ2-7; TRBD1 aligns across 8 bases. The CDR3 sequence is 15 residues long. The V segment lost 3 bases and the J segment 4 bases; nucleotides outside the gene matches: 8. Germline loops: CDR1 SNHLY, CDR2 FYNNEI. DNA for the CDR3: TGTGCCAGCAGTGATGGGAGGCAGGGGGCTTACGAGCAGTACTTC. Its translation is CASSDGRQGAYEQYF. Full variable domain (outside the CDR3, taken from reference TRBV2 and TRBJ2-7): EPEVTQTPSHQVTQMGQEVILRCVPISNHLYFYWYRQILGQKVEFLVSFYNNEISEKSEIFDDQFSVERPDGSNFTLKIRSTKLEDSAMYFCASSDGRQGAYEQYFGPGTRLTVT.

This clone appeared a single time. CDR3 protein: CAGQGNTGELFF. CDR3 bases: TGTGCCGGACAGGGGAACACCGGGGAGCTGTTTTTT. The chain couples TRBV28 to TRBJ2-2; TRBD1 aligns across 8 bases. This CDR3 region has 12 residues. V lost 11 bases, J lost 1 base, and 0 bases stayed unmatched. Per germline, CDR1 MDHEN and CDR2 SYDVKM.

The chain is built from TRBV27 and TRBJ2-3, with D maybe TRBD1 (5 bases). CDR1 and CDR2 (germline): MNHEY, SMNVEV (reference sequence). The V end lost 2 bases, the J end lost 4 bases, and 10 bases lay between the germline ends. This CDR3 has 14 residues. CDR3 region: CASSLGQGADTQYF. The CDR3 DNA is TGTGCCAGCAGTTTAGGGCAGGGTGCAGATACGCAGTATTTT.

The chain links TRBV28 to TRBJ2-5, with D unclear. The CDR3 extends over 13 amino acids. The V end lost 5 bases, the J end lost 5 bases, and 12 bases lay between the germline ends. CDR1 is MDHEN, CDR2 SYDVKM, per germline. In DNA, the CDR3 is TGTGCCAGCAGTCCTAGAAAGAGGGAGACCCAGTACTTC. Translated, it gives CASSPRKRETQYF.

J is TRBJ1-5 and V is TRBV27, with D perhaps matching TRBD1 (5 bases). In germline, CDR1 is MNHEY, CDR2 SMNVEV (reference sequence). The CDR3 is 14 residues long. V lost 2 bases and J lost 2, with 7 bases in between. CDR3 nucleotides: TGTGCCAGCAGTTTACAGGGCGGCAATCAGCCCCAGCATTTT. It is translated as CASSLQGGNQPQHF.

In this sample, this clone turned up a few times. The V call is TRBV9, the J call TRBJ1-3; 9 positions match TRBD1. The V gene end was trimmed by 3 bases and the J gene end by 1 base; junction bases not matched to a gene: 2. The CDR3 totals 15 residues. CDR1 and CDR2 (germline): SGDLS, YYNGEE. CDR3 sequence (DNA): TGTGCCAGCAGCGCCGGGACAGGGTCTGGAAACACCATATATTTT. Amino acid sequence: CASSAGTGSGNTIYF.

The rearrangement links TRBV5-1 to TRBJ2-3; TRBD2 aligns across 8 bases. Germline lookup yields CDR1 SGHRS and CDR2 YFSETQ. V was pared by 3 bases and J by 7 bases, with 10 bases of the junction left unmatched. This CDR3 contains 15 residues. CDR3 in DNA: TGCGCCAGCAGCTCACCGGGGGGGGACACGAATACGCAGTATTTT. Its protein is CASSSPGGDTNTQYF.

The gene calls are TRBV11-2 and TRBJ2-5; the match to TRBD1 covers 7 bases. V trimming: 7 bases; J trimming: 1 base; junction bases outside the gene matches: 6. Looked up from germline, CDR1 is SGHAT and CDR2 is FQNNGV. The CDR3 extends over 14 amino acids. The CDR3 region is CASNSGQIQETQYF. CDR3 nucleotide sequence: TGTGCCAGCAACTCGGGACAGATCCAAGAGACCCAGTACTTC.

The V call is TRBV2, the J call TRBJ1-6; the match to TRBD1 covers 9 bases. The CDR3 extends over 15 amino acids. J was trimmed by 6 bases and V by 2 bases; bases with no gene match: 2. CDR1 SNHLY and CDR2 FYNNEI come from the germline V gene. CDR3: CASSELTGGNSPLHF. The CDR3 coding sequence is TGTGCCAGCAGTGAATTGACAGGGGGTAATTCACCCCTCCACTTT.